Listed here are 22 T cell receptor beta chains from one sample, sequenced in a study of OX40 agonist ivuxolimab in advanced cancers. Sequencing was performed with immunoSEQ multiplex PCR; in TCRdb, only in-frame clones are kept and a portion is missing. The repertoire includes more than 70,000 clones, about 86% of them detected once, and roughly 2.1% sits in the top ten. The starting material was CD4+ or CD8+ T cells sorted from blood, obtained in a trial of the OX40 agonist ivuxolimab. Receptor source: an adult with an advanced solid tumor such as melanoma, head and neck, liver or kidney cancer.

DNA of the CDR3: TGCGCCAGCAGCCAAGATGCCCCGGGGGGACTAGCGGGCTACAATGAGCAGTTCTTC. Protein sequence: CASSQDAPGGLAGYNEQFF. V is TRBV4-3 and J is TRBJ2-1; 12 bases match TRBD2. Germline CDR1 reads LGHNA; CDR2 reads YSLEER. The CDR3 consists of 19 residues. The V gene end was trimmed by 0 bases and the J gene end by 3 bases; junction bases not matched to a gene: 9.

This chain uses TRBV5-6 with TRBJ1-1; no reliable D call. V gave up 2 bases and J gave up 7 bases, with 12 bases separating them. The CDR3 has 13 amino acids. CDR1 is SGHDT, CDR2 YYEEEE, per germline. The CDR3 DNA sequence: TGTGCCAGCAGCTTATGGTCCCTTCATGAAGCTTTCTTT. Its translation: CASSLWSLHEAFF.

This rearrangement joins TRBV7-2 to TRBJ2-2; 7 bases map to TRBD1. CDR3 length equals 13 residues. From germline, CDR1 is SGHTA and CDR2 FQGNSA. The junction had 9 bases not matched to a gene; V was cut back by 4 bases and J by 13 bases. CDR3 in DNA: TGTGCCAGCAGCTACCCAGGACAGGTCCGGCTGTTTTTT. Translation gives CASSYPGQVRLFF.

The chain has TRBV6-5 and TRBJ1-5; no firm D call. This CDR3 spans 15 amino acids. Deletions cut 5 bases from V and 6 bases from J, with 17 bases between. Germline CDR1 is MNHEY and CDR2 is SVGAGI. CDR3 in amino acids: CASSASGPAVQPQHF. The DNA for the CDR3 is TGTGCCAGCAGTGCGTCGGGCCCTGCCGTTCAGCCCCAGCATTTT.

This chain joins TRBV6-5 and TRBJ2-1; TRBD2 matches 8 bases. V lost 9 bases, J lost 0 bases, and 4 bases stayed unmatched. The CDR3 consists of 14 residues. The germline V gene has CDR1 MNHEY and CDR2 SVGAGI. In nucleotides, the CDR3 is TGTGCCAGTCGGGGGGGGAGCTCCTACAATGAGCAGTTCTTC. Translation: CASRGGSSYNEQFF.

This clone was detected a few times. The gene calls are TRBV19 and TRBJ1-6; D unresolved. The germline V and J ends were trimmed by 5 bases and 3 bases, with 14 bases remaining between them. Per germline, CDR1 LNHDA and CDR2 SQIVND (reference sequence). This CDR3 spans 16 amino acids. CDR3 protein: CASSRVGVNYNSPLHF. CDR3 DNA: TGTGCCAGTAGTCGGGTAGGAGTGAACTATAATTCACCCCTCCACTTT.

V usage is TRBV11-3 and J usage is TRBJ1-1; D remains unclear. Germline CDR1 reads SGHNT; CDR2 reads YENEEA. The CDR3 is 13 amino acids. Deletions cut 3 bases from V and 1 base from J, with 6 bases between. Here the CDR3 DNA reads TGTGCCAGCAGCTTTCAGGAGAACACTGAAGCTTTCTTT. This gives the protein CASSFQENTEAFF. Looking up the rest from reference TRBV11-3 and TRBJ1-1 gives the full variable domain: EAGVVQSPRYKIIEKKQPVAFWCNPISGHNTLYWYLQNLGQGPELLIRYENEEAVDDSQLPKDRFSAERLKGVDSTLKIQPAELGDSAVYLCASSFQENTEAFFGQGTRLTVV.

This clone appeared once. The V gene is TRBV6-1, the J gene TRBJ1-3; TRBD1 is a possible D gene (6 bases). V lost 4 bases to trimming and J lost 2 bases, with 9 bases between them. The CDR3 loop spans 14 amino acids. In germline, CDR1 is MNHNS, CDR2 SASEGT. The CDR3 nucleotides are TGTGCCAGCAGTGTTGCAGGGGCTGGAAACACCATATATTTT. Its translation is CASSVAGAGNTIYF.

This sequence joins TRBV28 and TRBJ1-2; no definite D call. Looked up from germline, CDR1 is MDHEN and CDR2 is SYDVKM. The V end was cut by 2 bases, the J end by 5 bases, with 15 bases between. The CDR3 consists of 15 residues. The CDR3 DNA reads as TGTGCCAGCAGTTTAGGCTCCGACGAGGTATATGGCTACACCTTC. Translation: CASSLGSDEVYGYTF.

The V and J genes are TRBV5-4 and TRBJ2-3, with 7 nucleotides matching TRBD1. V lost 0 bases and J lost 3; bases outside the gene matches: 4. CDR1 is SGHNT and CDR2 is YYREEE in the germline V gene (reference sequence). This CDR3 has 15 amino acids. The CDR3 bases are TGTGCCAGCAGCTTGGGGAACAGGGGAACAGATACGCAGTATTTT. As protein: CASSLGNRGTDTQYF.

The J gene is TRBJ2-5, the V gene TRBV28; D might be TRBD1 or TRBD2, each matching 6 bases. Looked up from germline, CDR1 is MDHEN and CDR2 is SYDVKM. V was trimmed by 0 bases and J by 2 bases, leaving 10 bases between them. The CDR3 is 15 residues long. CDR3 loop: CASSLWAGTQETQYF. CDR3 coding DNA: TGTGCCAGCAGTTTATGGGCGGGGACACAAGAGACCCAGTACTTC.

Only one count was recorded for this clone. The chain recombines TRBV5-1 with TRBJ1-1, with no clear D. With 1 base removed from V and 0 bases from J, the gap between germline ends came to 7 bases. The germline V gene has CDR1 SGHRS and CDR2 YFSETQ. This CDR3 contains 14 residues. CDR3 in DNA: TGCGCCAGCAGCTTGTGGGATTTGAACACTGAAGCTTTCTTT. Protein product: CASSLWDLNTEAFF.

J is TRBJ2-5 and V is TRBV29-1; no clear D gene. The V gene lost 0 bases and the J gene lost 3 bases, with 14 bases spanning the gap. This CDR3 is 15 amino acids long. Germline values: CDR1 SQVTM, CDR2 ANQGSEA. Here the CDR3 reads CSVEDQGPSEETQYF. In DNA form, the CDR3 reads TGCAGCGTTGAAGATCAAGGACCGAGCGAAGAGACCCAGTACTTC.

The genes are TRBV11-1 and TRBJ1-4; 9 nucleotides match TRBD1. Germline-derived CDR1 and CDR2 are SGHAT and FQDESV (reference sequence). The V segment lost 5 bases and the J segment 5 bases; nucleotides outside the gene matches: 3. This CDR3 has 14 residues. This CDR3 reads CASSKTGGNEKLFF. CDR3 DNA sequence: TGTGCCAGCAGCAAGACAGGGGGGAATGAAAAACTGTTTTTT.

The J gene is TRBJ2-7, the V gene TRBV11-2; 10 nucleotides line up with TRBD2. The V gene's germline CDR1 is SGHAT and CDR2 FQNNGV. V shed 0 bases, J shed 6 bases, and the junction held 8 bases outside the gene matches. This CDR3 is built from 16 residues. The CDR3 is CASSLEERLAGGEQYF. The CDR3 coding sequence is TGTGCCAGCAGCTTAGAAGAAAGACTAGCGGGTGGCGAGCAGTACTTC.

The chain recombines TRBV19 with TRBJ2-4; 10 bases align to TRBD1. This CDR3 contains 17 residues. Looked up from germline, CDR1 is LNHDA and CDR2 is SQIVND (reference sequence). With 5 bases clipped from V and 1 base from J, the junction kept 8 bases outside the gene matches. CDR3 loop: CASSGDRGPAAKNIQYF. DNA for the CDR3: TGTGCCAGTAGTGGCGACAGGGGGCCCGCGGCCAAAAACATTCAGTACTTC.

This clone was seen a single time. The V gene is TRBV2, the J gene TRBJ1-5; 8 bases fit TRBD1. Trimming removed 4 bases from V and 1 base from J; junction bases left unmatched: 3. CDR1 is SNHLY and CDR2 is FYNNEI in the germline V gene. This CDR3 is 15 amino acids long. CDR3 protein: CASSGQGLSNQPQHF. For the CDR3, the DNA is TGTGCCAGCAGTGGACAGGGGTTGAGCAATCAGCCCCAGCATTTT. Full variable domain (rest looked up from reference TRBV2 and TRBJ1-5): EPEVTQTPSHQVTQMGQEVILRCVPISNHLYFYWYRQILGQKVEFLVSFYNNEISEKSEIFDDQFSVERPDGSNFTLKIRSTKLEDSAMYFCASSGQGLSNQPQHFGDGTRLSIL.

Points on this clone: Other DNA sequences in this sample translate to the same CDR3. The chain carries TRBV20-1 and TRBJ2-1; D call uncertain. CDR1 and CDR2 (germline): DFQATT, SNEGSKA (reference sequence). V lost 5 bases and J 2 bases, leaving 4 bases between the germline ends. This CDR3 has 11 residues. CDR3 sequence reads: CSASTYNEQFF. CDR3 DNA sequence: TGCAGTGCTTCGACCTACAATGAGCAGTTCTTC.

The CDR3 here is CASSLGTGGYNTEAFF. Written as DNA, the CDR3 is TGTGCCAGCAGTTTAGGGACAGGGGGCTATAACACTGAAGCTTTCTTT. J is TRBJ1-1 and V is TRBV27; TRBD1 matches at 12 bases. Germline CDR1 and CDR2: MNHEY and SMNVEV (reference sequence). The J segment lost 2 bases and the V segment lost 2 bases, leaving 3 bases of the junction unmatched. The CDR3 totals 16 residues.

The chain uses TRBV13 and TRBJ2-7; D is possibly TRBD1 (5 bases). The germline CDR1 and CDR2 sequences are PRHDT and FYEKMQ (reference sequence). Trimming stripped 5 bases from V and 2 bases from J, with 13 bases between. The CDR3 loop spans 14 amino acids. The DNA for the CDR3 is TGTGCCAGCAGCCGTTGGACAACACCCTACGAGCAGTACTTC. Translation gives CASSRWTTPYEQYF.

This chain links TRBV28 with TRBJ1-5; TRBD1 is a possible D gene (5 bases). CDR1 is MDHEN and CDR2 is SYDVKM in the germline V gene. This CDR3 contains 13 residues. V shed 7 bases and J shed 7 bases, with 14 bases lying between them. The CDR3: CASNQAGNQPQHF. In DNA, the CDR3 is TGTGCCAGCAACCAGGCAGGGAACCAGCCCCAGCATTTT.

This chain connects TRBV7-3 to TRBJ1-6; D may be TRBD1 (5 bases). The CDR3 covers 13 residues. V was pared by 6 bases and J by 10 bases, with 13 bases between. Germline CDR1 reads SGHTA; CDR2 reads FQGTGA. The CDR3, as DNA: TGTGCCAGCAGTTATGGGGGGGAATCACCCCTCCACTTT. Translated: CASSYGGESPLHF.